The rows below give T cell receptor beta chains drawn from one sample of a study of T cell changes during pregnancy in multiple sclerosis. Using immunoSEQ multiplex PCR, the repertoire was profiled, and TCRdb retains in-frame clones only, with some absent. The sample records about 43,000 clones, approximately 91% being singletons. The specimen was PBMCs (not recorded whether the cells were cultured). Source of these receptors: a female donor with multiple sclerosis, enrolled in a pregnancy study. Each CDR3 is given with its conserved first and last residue. Each record gives: clone size, J gene, V gene, D gene, CDR3 DNA, CDR3 protein. D genes are given only for firm matches. Only some rows state a clone size, as once, few, many or a class for expanded clones.

NA TRBJ2-3 TRBV5-1 TRBD2 TGCGCCAGCAGCCCACCCGGGACTAGCGGTAATACGCAGTATTTT CASSPPGTSGNTQYF
NA TRBJ1-1 TRBV6-5 NA TGTGCCAGCAGTTTCTCGAAGAACACTGAAGCTTTCTTT CASSFSKNTEAFF
NA TRBJ2-7 TRBV28 TRBD2 TGTGCCAGCAGCCGGGGGACTACGGTTAATATCTACGAGCAGTACTTC CASSRGTTVNIYEQYF
NA TRBJ2-7 TRBV13 NA TGTGCCAGCAGCTTAGTTGGTAGCGGGGACAGCTACGAGCAGTACTTC CASSLVGSGDSYEQYF
NA TRBJ2-7 TRBV5-6 TRBD2 TGTGCCAGCAGCTGGCGGGCCTATGCGGGAGGGCTTTACGAGCAGTACTTC CASSWRAYAGGLYEQYF
NA TRBJ2-1 TRBV7-9 NA TGTGCCAGCAGCGGGGGATTCGGGGGAGCGAGCTCCTACAATGAGCAGTTCTTC CASSGGFGGASSYNEQFF
NA TRBJ1-2 TRBV29-1 TRBD1 TGCAGCGTTGGGGGACAGGGGGGTTTTAACTATGGCTACACCTTC CSVGGQGGFNYGYTF
NA TRBJ2-7 TRBV28 TRBD1 TGTGCCAGCAGTTTCATCGGTAGGCTGGACAGGGGCTACGAGCAGTACTTC CASSFIGRLDRGYEQYF
NA TRBJ2-7 TRBV10-1 TRBD2 TGCGCCAGCAAGAGACCGAAGGGACTAGCGGGAGGCGAGCAGTACTTC CASKRPKGLAGGEQYF
NA TRBJ2-4 TRBV7-9 NA TGTGCCAGCAGCCAACTGTTGGGGGCCGTAGGGGCCAAAAACATTCAGTACTTC CASSQLLGAVGAKNIQYF
NA TRBJ2-2 TRBV4-1 NA TGCGCCAGCAGCCCAAACACCGGGGAGCTGTTTTTT CASSPNTGELFF
NA TRBJ2-7 TRBV4-1 NA TGCGCCAGCAGCCAACCTGATTACGAGCAGTACTTC CASSQPDYEQYF
NA TRBJ1-4 TRBV5-4 NA TGTGCCAGCAGCCGAGAGATCCAAAGGGGAAAACTGTTTTTT CASSREIQRGKLFF
NA TRBJ1-2 TRBV6-5 TRBD1 TGTGCCAGCAGTTACCGTACAGGGGGCAACTATGGCTACACCTTC CASSYRTGGNYGYTF
NA TRBJ1-1 TRBV19 NA TGTGCCAGTAGTATAGGCCCAACAGTTGCGGCTTTCTTT CASSIGPTVAAFF
NA TRBJ1-1 TRBV19 NA TGTGCCAGTACCGCTCGGGGGTTCTCTGAAGCTTTCTTT CASTARGFSEAFF
NA TRBJ2-1 TRBV11-2 NA TGTGCCAGCAGCTTTTTCGCGGCGATTGAGCAGTTCTTC CASSFFAAIEQFF
NA TRBJ1-2 TRBV27 NA TGTGCCAGCAGGTCGGACAGCTATGGCTACACCTTC CASRSDSYGYTF
NA TRBJ2-4 TRBV5-4 NA TGTGCCAGCAGCTTACCCGGCGGACGAAGCATTCAGTACTTC CASSLPGGRSIQYF
NA TRBJ2-3 TRBV7-9 NA TGTGCCAGCAGCCCCCAGGGTGTGTCCACAGATACGCAGTATTTT CASSPQGVSTDTQYF
NA TRBJ2-1 TRBV10-3 NA TGTGCCATCAGTGAAAAAAGGGACGGGCACAATGAGCAGTTCTTC CAISEKRDGHNEQFF
NA TRBJ2-1 TRBV7-9 NA TGTGCCAGCAGCTGGGAAGCTACACCTAGCTCCTACAATGAGCAGTTCTTC CASSWEATPSSYNEQFF
NA TRBJ2-3 TRBV5-4 NA TGTGCCAGCAGCCTGGGGACGACAGATACGCAGTATTTT CASSLGTTDTQYF
once TRBJ2-7 TRBV6-5 TRBD2 TGTGCCAGCACCCCACGGGCTAGCGGGACCCAGCAGTACTTC CASTPRASGTQQYF
NA TRBJ2-7 TRBV10-3 TRBD1 TGTGCCATCAGCCGACAGGGGGCCTACGAGCAGTACTTC CAISRQGAYEQYF
few TRBJ1-2 TRBV5-1 NA TGCGCCAGCAGCTTTACAGGGACGGGTGGCTACACCTTC CASSFTGTGGYTF
NA TRBJ1-4 TRBV28 NA TGTGCCAGCAGTTTATCAGGGAGTGAAAAACTGTTTTTT CASSLSGSEKLFF
NA TRBJ2-2 TRBV5-1 TRBD2 TGCGCCAGCAGCTTGGAGGGCGGGAGTGAAACCGGGGAGCTGTTTTTT CASSLEGGSETGELFF
NA TRBJ2-6 TRBV4-1 TRBD1 TGCGCCAGCAGCCAAGAGACAGGGTTCTCTGGGGCCAACGTCCTGACTTTC CASSQETGFSGANVLTF
NA TRBJ1-5 TRBV7-3 NA TGTGCCAGCAGACACTCGCGGGGGGCCGCCCAGCCCCAGCATTTT CASRHSRGAAQPQHF
NA TRBJ2-3 TRBV6-5 NA TGTGCCAGCAGTTACTCGTTCACAGATACGCAGTATTTT CASSYSFTDTQYF
NA TRBJ1-5 TRBV7-3 NA TGTGCCAGCAGCTTCCGGCAGACAACGCGTCAGCCCCAGCATTTT CASSFRQTTRQPQHF
NA TRBJ2-7 TRBV6-5 NA TGTGCCAGCCAATGGAGCGCACCTCCCTACGAGCAGTACTTC CASQWSAPPYEQYF
NA TRBJ2-5 TRBV28 NA TGTGCCAGCAGTTTTAACCTTTTACAAGAGACCCAGTACTTC CASSFNLLQETQYF
NA TRBJ2-3 TRBV10-1 NA TGCGCCAGCAGTGAGTCTCCCGGGTATGCAGATACGCAGTATTTT CASSESPGYADTQYF
NA TRBJ2-1 TRBV6-1 NA TGTGCCACTGATATTAGGAGCGGCTCCTACAATGAGCAGTTCTTC CATDIRSGSYNEQFF
NA TRBJ1-4 TRBV30 NA TGTGCCTGGAGTGTCGGGGGGACTAATGAAAAACTGTTTTTT CAWSVGGTNEKLFF
NA TRBJ1-1 TRBV18 NA TGTGCCAGCTCACCACGGGGGAACACTGAAGCTTTCTTT CASSPRGNTEAFF
NA TRBJ2-3 TRBV18 TRBD2 TGTGCCAGCTCACCACCGCGACTAGCGGGAGACCAGCAGTATTTT CASSPPRLAGDQQYF
NA TRBJ1-2 TRBV2 TRBD1 TGTGCCAGCAGTGGCCCGGGACAGGGGGCGCTGAGCTATGGCTACACCTTC CASSGPGQGALSYGYTF
NA TRBJ1-1 TRBV7-9 NA TGTGCCAGCAGTTGGGGGGGATTGAACACTGAAGCTTTCTTT CASSWGGLNTEAFF
once TRBJ1-1 TRBV18 TRBD1 TGTGCCAGCTCACCATTGGGCCCGGGACAGCCTGCCCCCCAAGAAGCTTTCTTT CASSPLGPGQPAPQEAFF
NA TRBJ1-4 TRBV7-2 NA TGTGCCAGCAGCCTCGAGGAAGGTGAAAAACTGTTTTTT CASSLEEGEKLFF
NA TRBJ2-7 TRBV18 TRBD2 TGTGCCAGCTCACCATTCATGGGTTCTAGCGGGAGGCTGAGCTCCTACGAGCAGTACTTC CASSPFMGSSGRLSSYEQYF
NA TRBJ2-2 TRBV19 NA TGTGCCAGTAGTATAAAAAGCCGGGACTCCTGGGCCACCGGGGAGCTGTTTTTT CASSIKSRDSWATGELFF
NA TRBJ2-7 TRBV11-2 NA TGTGCCAGCACCCCCCTCACGGGATACTACGAGCAGTACTTC CASTPLTGYYEQYF
NA TRBJ1-5 TRBV25-1 TRBD1 TGTGCCAGCAGCCCTACAGGGGGCCAGGGTCAGCCCCAGCATTTT CASSPTGGQGQPQHF
NA TRBJ1-4 TRBV29-1 NA TGCAGCGTTGATGGTCGGTTGAGTGGTGAAAAACTGTTTTTT CSVDGRLSGEKLFF